This passage covers 28 T cell receptor beta chains from one sample sequenced in a study of blood T cell repertoires in COVID-19. Assay used: immunoSEQ multiplex PCR; TCRdb lists only in-frame clones, some missing. The sample yields some 100,000 clones, roughly 90% seen once. The sequenced sample was peripheral blood. The receptor set was obtained from a human donor in a cohort sampled during active COVID-19.

This chain links TRBV25-1 with TRBJ1-2; the D gene is possibly TRBD1 (5 bases). The CDR3 loop spans 14 amino acids. CDR1 MGHDK and CDR2 SYGVNS come from the germline V gene. V lost 1 base, J lost 8 bases, and 14 bases lay in between. The CDR3 loop reads CASSESRGLRGYTF. The DNA for the CDR3 is TGTGCCAGCAGTGAATCAAGGGGACTGCGCGGCTACACCTTC.

CDR3 coding DNA: TGTGCCAGCAGTTCTCGACTAGCGGGAGGTCCAGATACGCAGTATTTT. It codes for CASSSRLAGGPDTQYF. This chain joins TRBV7-2 and TRBJ2-3; TRBD2 matches at 13 bases. V gave up 6 bases and J gave up 4 bases; unmatched junction bases: 7. CDR1 and CDR2 from the germline V gene are SGHTA and FQGNSA. The CDR3 is made up of 16 amino acids.

The gene calls are TRBV10-1 and TRBJ2-1; D not certain. This CDR3 is built from 15 residues. Germline V gives CDR1 WNHNN, CDR2 SYGVQD (reference sequence). V lost 3 bases and J 7 bases, leaving 16 bases between the germline ends. CDR3 amino acids: CASSDPMGRYNEQFF. As DNA, the CDR3 is TGCGCCAGCAGTGACCCAATGGGCAGGTATAATGAGCAGTTCTTC.

The chain has TRBV6-5 and TRBJ2-2, with D perhaps TRBD1 (6 bases). V was clipped by 0 bases and J by 8 bases, with 16 bases between them. The CDR3 covers 16 residues. Germline CDR1 and CDR2: MNHEY and SVGAGI. The CDR3 here is CASSYSYLRGSGELFF. The CDR3 region has the DNA TGTGCCAGCAGTTACTCTTATCTCAGGGGATCGGGGGAGCTGTTTTTT.

The chain links TRBV14 to TRBJ2-1, with 10 bases that match TRBD2. Germline assignment: CDR1 SGHDN and CDR2 FVKESK. J was trimmed by 10 bases and V by 0 bases; bases with no gene match: 12. The CDR3 spans 17 residues. The CDR3 sequence is CASSQDQLRGAGGEQFF. Written as DNA, the CDR3 is TGTGCCAGCAGCCAAGATCAACTGCGTGGAGCGGGGGGGGAGCAGTTCTTC. Full variable domain (rest looked up from reference TRBV14 and TRBJ2-1): EAGVTQFPSHSVIEKGQTVTLRCDPISGHDNLYWYRRVMGKEIKFLLHFVKESKQDESGMPNNRFLAERTGGTYSTLKVQPAELEDSGVYFCASSQDQLRGAGGEQFFGPGTRLTVL.

This clone occurred once. The V and J genes are TRBV18 and TRBJ1-2; D not resolved. V was cut by 3 bases and J by 4 bases, with 9 bases left in between. The CDR3 is made up of 13 amino acids. Germline V gene data show CDR1 as KGHSH and CDR2 as LQKENI. CDR3 nucleotides: TGTGCCAGCTCACCCTTTTCGTTCTATGGCTACACCTTC. Protein product: CASSPFSFYGYTF.

The chain combines TRBV11-3 with TRBJ2-7; a possible D gene is TRBD1 (6 bases). Germline loops: CDR1 SGHNT, CDR2 YENEEA. Trimming shortened V by 5 bases and J by 3 bases, and 14 bases separated the two germline ends. This CDR3 contains 14 residues. The CDR3 region is CASSRDRYSYEQYF. CDR3 DNA sequence: TGTGCCAGCAGCCGCGACAGGTATAGCTACGAGCAGTACTTC.

J is TRBJ1-1 and V is TRBV7-9; 7 nucleotides align to TRBD1. The V segment lost 7 bases and the J segment 6 bases; nucleotides outside the gene matches: 11. CDR3 size: 14 residues. Germline V gene sequence: CDR1 SEHNR, CDR2 FQNEAQ (reference sequence). The CDR3 reads CASTKAGGNSEAFF. Here the CDR3 DNA reads TGTGCCAGCACGAAAGCAGGGGGTAACTCTGAAGCTTTCTTT.

This clone was detected once. The chain carries TRBV18 and TRBJ2-2, with TRBD1 matching over 8 bases. Germline V lookup: CDR1 KGHSH, CDR2 LQKENI. This CDR3 is built from 16 residues. With 2 bases clipped from V and 1 base from J, the junction kept 3 bases outside the gene matches. CDR3 DNA sequence: TGTGCCAGCTCACCAGCCGGGACAGGGAACACCGGGGAGCTGTTTTTT. Encoded protein: CASSPAGTGNTGELFF. Full variable domain (missing parts from reference TRBV18 and TRBJ2-2): NAGVMQNPRHLVRRRGQEARLRCSPMKGHSHVYWYRQLPEEGLKFMVYLQKENIIDESGMPKERFSAEFPKEGPSILRIQQVVRGDSAAYFCASSPAGTGNTGELFFGEGSRLTVL.

The chain uses TRBV11-2 and TRBJ1-1; 9 bases fit TRBD1. CDR3 length equals 15 residues. J lost 1 base, V lost 9 bases, and 9 bases had no gene match. Germline V CDR1 and CDR2: SGHAT, FQNNGV. In DNA, the CDR3 is TGTGCCAGTCAGCCGGACAGGGGATGGAACACTGAAGCTTTCTTT. It yields the protein CASQPDRGWNTEAFF. Full variable domain (outside the CDR3, taken from reference TRBV11-2 and TRBJ1-1): EAGVAQSPRYKIIEKRQSVAFWCNPISGHATLYWYQQILGQGPKLLIQFQNNGVVDDSQLPKDRFSAERLKGVDSTLKIQPAKLEDSAVYLCASQPDRGWNTEAFFGQGTRLTVV.

The chain recombines TRBV24-1 with TRBJ2-3, with 7 nucleotides matching TRBD2. Losses at the gene ends were 0 bases for V and 2 bases for J; bases not matched to a gene: 4. Germline values: CDR1 KGHDR, CDR2 SFDVKD. The CDR3 is 16 residues long. CDR3 coding DNA: TGTGCCACCAGTGATTTGTCACTAGCGAACACAGATACGCAGTATTTT. As protein: CATSDLSLANTDTQYF.

The chain uses TRBV5-8 and TRBJ1-6, with 9 bases that match TRBD1. Germline V gives CDR1 SGHTS, CDR2 YDEGEE. The CDR3 runs to 18 residues. J gave up 9 bases and V 7 bases, and 20 bases lay outside the gene matches. The CDR3 region has the DNA TGTGCCAGCCAGGACCCCACCGATTCAACAGGGGGCAGTTCACCCCTCCACTTT. Its protein is CASQDPTDSTGGSSPLHF. Variable domain in full (rest from reference TRBV5-8 and TRBJ1-6): EAGVTQSPTHLIKTRGQQATLRCSPISGHTSVYWYQQALGLGLQFLLWYDEGEERNRGNFPPRFSGRQFPNYSSELNVNALELEDSALYLCASQDPTDSTGGSSPLHFGNGTRLTVT.

The chain links TRBV9 to TRBJ2-1; TRBD2 matches 8 bases. Trimming cost V 4 bases and J 2 bases; bases outside gene matches: 5. The CDR3 has 15 amino acids. Germline lookup yields CDR1 SGDLS and CDR2 YYNGEE. CDR3 DNA sequence: TGTGCCAGCAGCCTTACGGGACTAGCCTACAATGAGCAGTTCTTC. Protein: CASSLTGLAYNEQFF.

The V and J genes are TRBV14 and TRBJ2-2; D remains ambiguous. Germline assignment: CDR1 SGHDN and CDR2 FVKESK. V gave up 0 bases and J gave up 2 bases, with 10 bases separating them. The CDR3 is 16 residues long. CDR3 region: CASSQDIAGNTGELFF. The CDR3 bases are TGTGCCAGCAGCCAAGACATAGCCGGTAACACCGGGGAGCTGTTTTTT.

The V call is TRBV5-5, the J call TRBJ2-7; 7 positions agree with TRBD1. CDR1 SGHKS and CDR2 YYEKEE come from the germline V gene (reference sequence). The V and J ends lost 0 bases and 0 bases, in that order; junction bases with no gene match: 9. CDR3 length: 17 residues. CDR3 nucleotides: TGTGCCAGCAGCTTGGGACAGGGTGAAATATTCTCCTACGAGCAGTACTTC. It specifies CASSLGQGEIFSYEQYF.

The J gene is TRBJ1-1, the V gene TRBV10-3, with D unclear. Germline V gene lookup returns CDR1 ENHRY and CDR2 SYGVKD. The CDR3 is 14 residues long. V lost 3 bases and J 4 bases, leaving 12 bases between the germline ends. In DNA, the CDR3 is TGTGCCATCAGTGAACTAGGGAGAAGCACTGAAGCTTTCTTT. This codes for CAISELGRSTEAFF.

There are a few counts of this clone. This chain joins TRBV5-1 and TRBJ1-6; 7 bases fit TRBD1. Germline CDR1 reads SGHRS; CDR2 reads YFSETQ. This CDR3 has 17 amino acids. Germline trimming cut 4 bases from V and 7 bases from J; bases unmatched to any gene: 14. CDR3 amino acids: CASSDYRGGSQNSPLHF. The CDR3 DNA is TGCGCCAGCAGCGATTACAGGGGTGGAAGCCAGAATTCACCCCTCCACTTT.

The rearrangement joins TRBV9 to TRBJ2-5; 8 positions agree with TRBD1. There are 15 residues in the CDR3. Trimming cost V 6 bases and J 2 bases; bases outside gene matches: 9. CDR1 and CDR2 (germline): SGDLS, YYNGEE. The CDR3 protein is CASTPGDRPQETQYF. The CDR3, as DNA: TGTGCCAGCACCCCTGGGGACAGGCCTCAAGAGACCCAGTACTTC.

This chain connects TRBV6-2 or TRBV6-3 to TRBJ2-1; D possibly corresponds to TRBD2 (5 bases). Per the germline V gene, CDR1 is MNHEY and CDR2 is SVGEGT. CDR3 size: 17 residues. V lost 0 bases to trimming and J lost 6 bases, with 18 bases between them. CDR3 protein: CASSYSNLASTLNEQFF. The CDR3 bases are TGTGCCAGCAGTTACTCAAATCTGGCTAGCACGCTCAATGAGCAGTTCTTC.

This clone showed up just once. The genes are TRBV3-1 (or the pseudogene TRBV3-2) and TRBJ2-1, with 13 bases identical to TRBD2. V was pared by 3 bases and J by 0 bases, with 5 bases of the junction left unmatched. Germline V lookup: CDR1 LGHDT, CDR2 YNNKEL (reference sequence). The CDR3 is 18 residues long. CDR3 bases: TGTGCCAGCAGCCATGACGGACTAGCGGGAGTCTCCTACAATGAGCAGTTCTTC. Translated, it gives CASSHDGLAGVSYNEQFF.

The J gene is TRBJ2-2, the V gene TRBV7-3; 9 nucleotides agree with TRBD1. Germline loops: CDR1 SGHTA, CDR2 FQGTGA. The CDR3 is 17 residues long. V shed 7 bases and J 2 bases; nucleotides not matched to a gene: 11. CDR3 protein: CASTDLPGQGNTGELFF. CDR3 DNA: TGTGCCAGCACCGACCTGCCGGGACAGGGAAACACCGGGGAGCTGTTTTTT.

The rearrangement links TRBV24-1 to TRBJ2-2, with D possibly TRBD1 on 5 matching bases. CDR3 length equals 15 residues. Trimming removed 3 bases from V and 2 bases from J, with 9 bases in between. The V gene's germline CDR1 is KGHDR and CDR2 SFDVKD. In DNA, the CDR3 is TGTGCCACCAGTGATCCCGACAGAAACACCGGGGAGCTGTTTTTT. It codes for CATSDPDRNTGELFF.

The chain recombines TRBV9 with TRBJ2-1, with D possibly TRBD2 on 5 matching bases. The V end lost 1 base, the J end lost 10 bases, and 15 bases lay between the germline ends. CDR1 SGDLS and CDR2 YYNGEE come from the germline V gene. The CDR3 is made up of 14 amino acids. CDR3: CASSVIAQTREQFF. In DNA, the CDR3 is TGTGCCAGCAGCGTAATAGCGCAAACGCGGGAGCAGTTCTTC.

In its sample, this clone was seen a few times. This rearrangement joins TRBV12-3 or TRBV12-4 to TRBJ1-1, with TRBD1 matching 8 bases. Trimming removed 5 bases from V and 5 bases from J; junction bases left unmatched: 4. CDR3 length: 13 residues. The CDR3 region has the DNA TGTGCCAGCAGTCCACGACAGGGGACTGAAGCTTTCTTT. This sequence encodes CASSPRQGTEAFF.

The chain has TRBV25-1 and TRBJ2-7; TRBD1 aligns across 10 bases. Germline CDR1 reads MGHDK; CDR2 reads SYGVNS. The V and J ends lost 6 bases and 5 bases, in that order; junction bases with no gene match: 7. This CDR3 spans 14 amino acids. For the CDR3, the DNA is TGTGCCAGCAGGAGGGGGACAGGGGTAAACGAGCAGTACTTC. Amino acids: CASRRGTGVNEQYF.

The chain carries TRBV7-9 and TRBJ2-7; 10 bases fit TRBD2. CDR1 SEHNR and CDR2 FQNEAQ come from the germline V gene (reference sequence). The CDR3 extends over 14 amino acids. The J segment lost 6 bases and the V segment lost 5 bases, leaving 7 bases of the junction unmatched. In nucleotides, the CDR3 is TGTGCCAGCAGCATTAGCGGGAGGTCGGGCGAGCAGTACTTC. Protein sequence: CASSISGRSGEQYF.

This clone showed up just once. CDR3 nucleotide sequence: TGTGCCAGCAACAAAGGGGGGGGTAACTATGGCTACACCTTC. Protein: CASNKGGGNYGYTF. The chain joins TRBV6-5 to TRBJ1-2; possible D gene TRBD1, 6 bases. The CDR3 has 14 residues. CDR1 is MNHEY and CDR2 is SVGAGI in the germline V gene. V shed 7 bases and J shed 1 base, with 13 bases lying between them.

V usage is TRBV19 and J usage is TRBJ1-5; tentative D call: TRBD1 (6 bases). The CDR3 runs to 17 residues. Germline CDR1 and CDR2: LNHDA and SQIVND (reference sequence). Trimming took 3 bases from V and 3 from J, leaving 18 bases between them. The CDR3 here is CASSIFGGPGSNQPQHF. For the CDR3, the DNA is TGTGCCAGTAGTATCTTCGGGGGGCCCGGGTCCAATCAGCCCCAGCATTTT.